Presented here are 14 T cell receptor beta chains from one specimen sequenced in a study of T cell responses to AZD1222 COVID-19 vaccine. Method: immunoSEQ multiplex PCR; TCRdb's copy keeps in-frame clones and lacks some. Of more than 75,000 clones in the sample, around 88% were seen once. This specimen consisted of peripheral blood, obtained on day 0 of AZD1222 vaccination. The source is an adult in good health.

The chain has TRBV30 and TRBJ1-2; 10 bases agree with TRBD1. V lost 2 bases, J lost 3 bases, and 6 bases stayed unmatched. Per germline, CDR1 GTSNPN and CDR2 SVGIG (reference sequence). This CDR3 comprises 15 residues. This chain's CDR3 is CAWSSRGQGDYGYTF. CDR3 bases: TGTGCCTGGAGTAGTAGAGGACAGGGGGACTATGGCTACACCTTC. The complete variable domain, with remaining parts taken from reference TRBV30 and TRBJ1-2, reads SQTIHQWPATLVQPVGSPLSLECTVEGTSNPNLYWYRQAAGRGLQLLFYSVGIGQISSEVPQNLSASRPQDRQFILSSKKLLLSDSGFYLCAWSSRGQGDYGYTFGSGTRLTVV.

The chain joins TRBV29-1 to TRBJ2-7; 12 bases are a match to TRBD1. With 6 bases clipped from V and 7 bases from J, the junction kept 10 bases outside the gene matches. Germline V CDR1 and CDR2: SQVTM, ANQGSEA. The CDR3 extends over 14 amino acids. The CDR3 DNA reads TGCAGCGTCTACGCCGGGACAGGGGGCGGGGAGCAGTACTTC. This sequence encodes CSVYAGTGGGEQYF.

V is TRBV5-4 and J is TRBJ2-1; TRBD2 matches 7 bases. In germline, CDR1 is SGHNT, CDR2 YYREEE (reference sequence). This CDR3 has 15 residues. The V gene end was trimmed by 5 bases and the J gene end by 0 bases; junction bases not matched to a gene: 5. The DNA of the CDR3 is TGTGCCAGCAGTAGTGGCGGGAGCTCCTACAATGAGCAGTTCTTC. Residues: CASSSGGSSYNEQFF.

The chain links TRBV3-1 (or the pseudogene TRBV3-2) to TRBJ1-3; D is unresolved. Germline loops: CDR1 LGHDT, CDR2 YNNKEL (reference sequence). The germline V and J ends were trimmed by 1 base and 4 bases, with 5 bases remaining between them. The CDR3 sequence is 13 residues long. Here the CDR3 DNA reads TGTGCCAGCAGCCAAGTTACAGGAAACACCATATATTTT. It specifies CASSQVTGNTIYF.

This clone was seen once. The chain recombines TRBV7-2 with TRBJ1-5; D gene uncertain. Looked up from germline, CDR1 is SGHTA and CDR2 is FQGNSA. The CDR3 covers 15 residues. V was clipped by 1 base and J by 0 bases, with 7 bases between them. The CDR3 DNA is TGTGCCAGCAGCTTAGTAGGGTATAGCAATCAGCCCCAGCATTTT. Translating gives CASSLVGYSNQPQHF.

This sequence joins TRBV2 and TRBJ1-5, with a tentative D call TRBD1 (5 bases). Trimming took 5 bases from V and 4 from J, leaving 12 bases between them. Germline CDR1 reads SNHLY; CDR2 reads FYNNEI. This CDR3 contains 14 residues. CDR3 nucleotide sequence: TGTGCCAGCAGTACCGGGACGGTGAATCAGCCCCAGCATTTT. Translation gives CASSTGTVNQPQHF.

In DNA form, the CDR3 reads TGTGCCAGCAGCGTTGGTGAGAACACTGAAGCTTTCTTT. This sequence encodes CASSVGENTEAFF. V is TRBV9 and J is TRBJ1-1, with D unresolved. The germline CDR1 and CDR2 sequences are SGDLS and YYNGEE. This CDR3 is 13 amino acids long. With 2 bases removed from V and 1 base from J, the gap between germline ends came to 6 bases.

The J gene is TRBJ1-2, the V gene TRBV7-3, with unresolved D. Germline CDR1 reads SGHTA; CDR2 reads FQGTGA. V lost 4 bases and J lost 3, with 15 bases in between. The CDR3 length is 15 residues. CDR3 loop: CASSWTGQGDYGYTF. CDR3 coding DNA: TGTGCCAGCAGCTGGACGGGCCAAGGCGACTATGGCTACACCTTC. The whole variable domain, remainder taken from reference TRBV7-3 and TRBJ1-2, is GAGVSQTPSNKVTEKGKYVELRCDPISGHTALYWYRQSLGQGPEFLIYFQGTGAADDSGLPNDRFFAVRPEGSVSTLKIQRTERGDSAVYLCASSWTGQGDYGYTFGSGTRLTVV.

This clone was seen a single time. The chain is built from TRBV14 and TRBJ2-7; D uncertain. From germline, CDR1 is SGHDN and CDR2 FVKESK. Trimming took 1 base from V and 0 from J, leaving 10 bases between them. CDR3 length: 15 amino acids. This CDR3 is CASSQAHGFSYEQYF. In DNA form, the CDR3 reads TGTGCCAGCAGCCAAGCGCACGGTTTCTCCTACGAGCAGTACTTC.

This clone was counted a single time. CDR3 DNA sequence: TGTGCCAGCGAAGGGACATTCGGGGGCAATCAGCCCCAGCATTTT. Protein: CASEGTFGGNQPQHF. The V gene is TRBV6-5, the J gene TRBJ1-5, with a weak D call TRBD1 (6 bases). V was cut by 8 bases and J by 2 bases, with 16 bases left in between. Germline CDR1 and CDR2: MNHEY and SVGAGI. The CDR3 is made up of 15 amino acids.

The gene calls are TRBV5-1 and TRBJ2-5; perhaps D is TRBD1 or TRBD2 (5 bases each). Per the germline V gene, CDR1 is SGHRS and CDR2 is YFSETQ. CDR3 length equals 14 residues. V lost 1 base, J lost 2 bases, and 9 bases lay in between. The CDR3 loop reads CASSLLGEQETQYF. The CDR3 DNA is TGCGCCAGCAGCTTGCTGGGGGAACAAGAGACCCAGTACTTC.

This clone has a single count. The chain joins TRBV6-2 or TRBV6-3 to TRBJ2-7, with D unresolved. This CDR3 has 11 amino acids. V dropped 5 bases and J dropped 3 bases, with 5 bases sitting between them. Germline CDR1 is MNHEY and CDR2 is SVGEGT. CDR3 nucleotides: TGTGCCAGCAGTCCCCTCTACGAGCAGTACTTC. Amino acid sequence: CASSPLYEQYF.

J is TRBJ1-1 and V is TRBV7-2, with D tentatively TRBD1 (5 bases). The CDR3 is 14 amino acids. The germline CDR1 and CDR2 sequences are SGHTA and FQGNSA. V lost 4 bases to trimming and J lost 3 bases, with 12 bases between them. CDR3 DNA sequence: TGTGCCAGCAGCTCCTTGGGGGGGGACACTGAAGCTTTCTTT. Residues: CASSSLGGDTEAFF.

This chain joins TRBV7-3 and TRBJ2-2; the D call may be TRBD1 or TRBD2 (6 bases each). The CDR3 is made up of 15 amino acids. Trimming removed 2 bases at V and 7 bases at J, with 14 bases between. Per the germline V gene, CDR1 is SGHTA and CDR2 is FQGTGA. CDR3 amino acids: CASSLVGRGGGELFF. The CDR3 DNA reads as TGTGCCAGCAGCTTAGTTGGCAGGGGAGGCGGGGAGCTGTTTTTT.